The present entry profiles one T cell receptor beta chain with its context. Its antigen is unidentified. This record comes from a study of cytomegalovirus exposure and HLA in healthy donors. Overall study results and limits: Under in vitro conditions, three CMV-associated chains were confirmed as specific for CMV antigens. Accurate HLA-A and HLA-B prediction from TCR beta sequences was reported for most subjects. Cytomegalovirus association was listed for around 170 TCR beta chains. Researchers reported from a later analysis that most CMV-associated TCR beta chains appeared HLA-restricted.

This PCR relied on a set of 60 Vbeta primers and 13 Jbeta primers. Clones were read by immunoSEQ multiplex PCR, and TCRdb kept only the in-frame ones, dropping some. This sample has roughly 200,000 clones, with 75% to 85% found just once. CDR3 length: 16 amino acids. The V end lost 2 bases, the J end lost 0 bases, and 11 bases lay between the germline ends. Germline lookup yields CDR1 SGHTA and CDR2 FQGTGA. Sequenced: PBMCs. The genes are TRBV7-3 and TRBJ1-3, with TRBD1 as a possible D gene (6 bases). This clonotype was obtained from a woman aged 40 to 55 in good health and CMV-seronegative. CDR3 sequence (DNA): TGTGCCAGCAGCTTAGGGGGCAGGAACTCTGGAAACACCATATATTTT. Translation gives CASSLGGRNSGNTIYF. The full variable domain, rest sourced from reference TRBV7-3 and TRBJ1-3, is GAGVSQTPSNKVTEKGKYVELRCDPISGHTALYWYRQSLGQGPEFLIYFQGTGAADDSGLPNDRFFAVRPEGSVSTLKIQRTERGDSAVYLCASSLGGRNSGNTIYFGEGSWLTVV.